This T cell receptor (beta chain) was captured in a study of blood T cell repertoires in COVID-19 (TCRdb year 2020). The study in broad terms: The collaborator samples originated in the United States, Italy and Spain and spanned the acute and convalescent phases of COVID-19. Samples were obtained from the ongoing ImmuneRACE study (first 160 participants) and from roughly 1,300 subjects provided by 6 global collaborators. The repertoires were made available in a free public database intended to serve as a resource for research on the immune response to SARS-CoV-2. Nearly every sample came with metadata listing a de-identified subject ID, COVID-19 status, age in years and sex. Where available, HLA class I and class II types were taken from metadata supplied by the sample provider and were not determined by assay-based typing. Deeply sampled blood TCRbeta repertoires from subjects exposed to, actively infected with, or recovered from COVID-19 were included in the dataset. The material from the prospective study consisted of cDNA or gDNA derived from T cells, B-cell-depleted T cells, or PBMCs.

TCRbeta CDR3 regions were amplified from genomic DNA using the immunoSEQ Assay, a bias-controlled multiplex PCR. The authors' analysis ran thus. Within the assay, amplification of reference gene primers was used to estimate how many nucleated cells each sample contained. Sequence reads were collapsed and filtered to measure the absolute abundance of every unique TCRbeta CDR3 rearrangement. Productive Simpson clonality was computed per sample as the square root of Simpson's diversity index over productive rearrangements. This is the immuneACCESS table as TCRdb keeps it, with only in-frame sequences that have V and J called. A part of the clones is gone; compared with another copy, unresolved V genes explain less than half, and the rest is unexplained. V, J and clone size reflect that table, while D and trimming were determined from the DNA. The table for this sample lists about 180,000 clones; 80% to 90% of them were counted only once. The leading ten clones occupy approximately 10% of the sample.

This clone was seen more than once but under ten times. The antigen it recognizes is unknown. Base qualities are not recorded, but no much larger clone differs from it by a single base. Paper-wide results and their limitations: The amount of clinical and demographic metadata varied by source and participant and was provided uncurated.

Collaborating institutions collected whole blood in K2EDTA tubes following their own protocols. For TCRbeta analysis, collaborators shipped samples in one of three forms: frozen whole blood, isolated PBMCs, or DNA extracted from either of those sample types. Taken from the germline V gene, the CDR1 and CDR2 loops are SGHTA and FQGNSA. V sheds 5 bases and J sheds 5 bases, leaving 18 bases between their ends. The CDR3 numbers 15 residues from cysteine through phenylalanine. Only the CDR3 region is kept as DNA, spanning 45 bases read in frame from base 1. The specimen sequenced was peripheral blood. The sequence derives from a human donor with active or convalescent COVID-19. The donor label of this sample is uncertain. The chain couples TRBV7-2 to TRBJ2-5; TRBD2 could be the D gene, as 7 bases match. The DNA reads as follows: TGTGCCAGCAGCCGTTCGCGGGGGCGCCGGGAGACCCAGTACTTC. It specifies CASSRSRGRRETQYF.